The 22 T cell receptor beta chains below come from one sample, sequenced in a study of blood T cell repertoires in COVID-19 (dated by TCRdb to 2018 to 2020). The library came from the immunoSEQ multiplex PCR assay. This immuneACCESS table, as held by TCRdb, lists in-frame sequences with V and J called but not all clones. Of the missing ones, under half trace to an unresolved V gene in checked studies; the others have no known cause. The sample table records fewer than 85,000 clones; approximately 79% of these occur just once. The top ten clonotypes cover around 2.6% of the sample. The sample was peripheral blood. The receptors here all came from a human donor with acute or convalescent COVID-19. The donor label of this sample is uncertain.

Remarks on this clone: No DNA is shown, since the ends of the CDR3 on it are uncertain; the CDR3 is the one TCRdb lists. The V call is TRBV21-1, the J call TRBJ2-2; the table names TRBD1, a call not compared with the DNA. TRBV21-1 is labeled a pseudogene. Including both end residues, the CDR3 is 17 amino acids long. This chain's CDR3 is CASSKGWGQGITGELFF.

This clone was seen a single time. This chain uses TRBV3-1 (or the pseudogene TRBV3-2) with TRBJ2-2; 8 bases are shared with TRBD2. The CDR3 runs 14 residues. The J segment lost 5 bases and the V segment lost 4 bases, leaving 3 bases of the junction unmatched. Germline loops: CDR1 LGHDT, CDR2 YNNKEL (reference sequence). The CDR3 coding sequence is TGTGCCAGCAGCCCCGGGGGGGGGACCGGGGAGCTGTTTTTT. Its protein product is CASSPGGGTGELFF.

This chain uses TRBV28 with TRBJ2-2, with D maybe TRBD1 (6 bases). This CDR3 spans 15 amino acids. Trimming removed 4 bases at V and 7 bases at J, with 16 bases between. CDR1 MDHEN and CDR2 SYDVKM come from the germline V gene. The CDR3, as DNA: TGTGCCAGCAGTTCCCAGACAGGCGGCATCGGGGAGCTGTTTTTT. Protein sequence: CASSSQTGGIGELFF.

The chain employs TRBV29-1 and TRBJ1-1; 9 bases are a match to TRBD1. This CDR3 comprises 13 residues. Germline trimming cut 6 bases from V and 0 bases from J; bases unmatched to any gene: 2. Germline V gene lookup returns CDR1 SQVTM and CDR2 ANQGSEA. The CDR3 here is CSVRDRVNTEAFF. The CDR3 nucleotides read TGCAGCGTACGGGACAGGGTGAACACTGAAGCTTTCTTT.

The rearrangement links TRBV19 to TRBJ2-1; 11 bases agree with TRBD1. J was trimmed by 3 bases and V by 11 bases; bases with no gene match: 3. In germline, CDR1 is LNHDA, CDR2 SQIVND (reference sequence). This CDR3 spans 13 amino acids. The CDR3 sequence: CACGTGGYNEQFF. CDR3 coding DNA: TGTGCCTGTGGGACAGGGGGCTACAATGAGCAGTTCTTC.

This sequence joins TRBV5-1 and TRBJ2-2, with TRBD2 as a possible D gene (5 bases). The CDR3 runs to 13 residues. Trimming took off 7 bases at V and 5 bases at J, with 12 bases between the two ends. The V gene's germline CDR1 is SGHRS and CDR2 YFSETQ. The CDR3 loop reads CASGDTGTGELFF. CDR3 bases: TGCGCCAGCGGTGACACGGGGACCGGGGAGCTGTTTTTT. The whole variable domain, remainder taken from reference TRBV5-1 and TRBJ2-2, is KAGVTQTPRYLIKTRGQQVTLSCSPISGHRSVSWYQQTPGQGLQFLFEYFSETQRNKGNFPGRFSGRQFSNSRSEMNVSTLELGDSALYLCASGDTGTGELFFGEGSRLTVL.

This clone was seen a single time. This chain joins TRBV6-5 and TRBJ1-2, with 7 bases that match TRBD1. The germline V gene has CDR1 MNHEY and CDR2 SVGAGI. With V trimmed by 9 bases and J by 7 bases, 11 bases remained unmatched. The CDR3 has 13 amino acids. The CDR3 region is CASYSSGTAGYTF. The DNA for the CDR3 is TGTGCCAGTTACTCCTCCGGGACAGCTGGCTACACCTTC.

The CDR3 DNA reads TGTGCCAGCAGTCTACAGGGCTACGAGCAGTACTTC. It is translated as CASSLQGYEQYF. This chain links TRBV12-3 or TRBV12-4 with TRBJ2-7; perhaps TRBD1 as D (6 bases). Trimming took off 5 bases at V and 3 bases at J, with 8 bases between the two ends. The CDR3 spans 12 residues.

This clone was observed a single time. The rearrangement joins TRBV19 to TRBJ1-6; 7 bases are shared with TRBD1. V lost 5 bases and J lost 7; bases outside the gene matches: 8. The CDR3 loop spans 15 amino acids. Per germline, CDR1 LNHDA and CDR2 SQIVND (reference sequence). The CDR3 loop is CASSPSGDSNSPLHF. CDR3 coding DNA: TGTGCCAGTAGTCCATCCGGGGACAGCAATTCACCCCTCCACTTT.

The chain combines TRBV27 with TRBJ2-2; 8 nucleotides align to TRBD2. The CDR3 is made up of 18 amino acids. Germline-derived CDR1 and CDR2 are MNHEY and SMNVEV (reference sequence). The trim removed 5 bases at V and 0 bases at J, leaving 11 bases unmatched. CDR3 loop: CASSLRLLAGSNTGELFF. The CDR3 DNA reads as TGTGCCAGCAGTCTAAGACTTTTAGCGGGATCGAACACCGGGGAGCTGTTTTTT.

The V and J genes are TRBV3-1 (or the pseudogene TRBV3-2) and TRBJ2-2, with 9 bases that match TRBD2. Germline V gene lookup returns CDR1 LGHDT and CDR2 YNNKEL (reference sequence). Germline trimming cut 3 bases from V and 7 bases from J; bases unmatched to any gene: 6. The CDR3 extends over 15 amino acids. The CDR3 protein is CASSQSGRRYGELFF. The CDR3, as DNA: TGTGCCAGCAGCCAGAGCGGGAGGAGGTACGGGGAGCTGTTTTTT.

V gene TRBV15 combines with J gene TRBJ1-5; a weak D match, TRBD1 (6 bases). Germline V gene data show CDR1 as LNHNV and CDR2 as YYDKDF (reference sequence). This CDR3 is built from 19 residues. V was pared by 4 bases and J by 4 bases, with 26 bases between. The CDR3 protein is CATSTFGTGGGGFNQPQHF. The CDR3 nucleotides are TGTGCCACCAGCACGTTTGGGACCGGGGGCGGGGGGTTTAATCAGCCCCAGCATTTT.

The chain has TRBV2 and TRBJ1-1; 8 nucleotides agree with TRBD1. V gave up 8 bases and J gave up 4 bases; unmatched junction bases: 9. Looked up from germline, CDR1 is SNHLY and CDR2 is FYNNEI. The CDR3 is 14 amino acids. CDR3 sequence: CASDPQGAGTEAFF. The CDR3 DNA is TGTGCCAGCGACCCTCAGGGGGCAGGCACTGAAGCTTTCTTT.

The CDR3 DNA is TGTGCCAGCACCCTAGCGGGAGGGCTCCATGAGCAGTTCTTC. Its protein product is CASTLAGGLHEQFF. This chain links TRBV6-5 with TRBJ2-1, with TRBD2 matching 12 bases. The CDR3 runs 14 residues. CDR1 is MNHEY and CDR2 is SVGAGI in the germline V gene. V lost 7 bases, J lost 8 bases, and 6 bases stayed unmatched.

The chain is built from TRBV7-8 and TRBJ2-5; D call uncertain. The V end was cut by 5 bases, the J end by 7 bases, with 11 bases between. CDR1 and CDR2 from the germline V gene are SGHVS and FQNEAQ. The CDR3 consists of 12 residues. The CDR3 coding sequence is TGTGCCAGCAGCCTACCCCACACGACCCAGTACTTC. It translates to CASSLPHTTQYF.

This clone was found a few times. The rearrangement uses TRBV7-9 and TRBJ2-5; maybe TRBD1 (6 bases). Germline V CDR1 and CDR2: SEHNR, FQNEAQ (reference sequence). The V and J ends lost 5 bases and 1 base respectively, with 14 bases between them. This CDR3 spans 15 amino acids. CDR3 nucleotide sequence: TGTGCCAGCAGCCCGGTAGGGGGTGGCCAAGAGACCCAGTACTTC. This encodes CASSPVGGGQETQYF.

This rearrangement joins TRBV5-6 to TRBJ2-5; unclear D gene. There are 10 residues in the CDR3. Trimming left V 7 bases short and J 5 bases short, with 6 bases between. In germline, CDR1 is SGHDT, CDR2 YYEEEE. The CDR3 reads CASGAETQYF. CDR3 bases: TGTGCCAGCGGAGCTGAGACCCAGTACTTC.

The chain combines TRBV5-1 with TRBJ2-2; 11 positions agree with TRBD1. Losses at the gene ends were 4 bases for V and 3 bases for J; bases not matched to a gene: 2. The CDR3 runs to 15 residues. Germline loops: CDR1 SGHRS, CDR2 YFSETQ. The DNA of the CDR3 is TGCGCCAGCAGCCCGGGACAGGGGGACACCGGGGAGCTGTTTTTT. This gives the protein CASSPGQGDTGELFF.

V is TRBV28 and J is TRBJ2-7, with D possibly TRBD1 on 5 matching bases. The CDR3 loop spans 15 amino acids. The V gene lost 6 bases and the J gene lost 5 bases, with 20 bases spanning the gap. The germline gives CDR1 MDHEN, CDR2 SYDVKM. Here the CDR3 reads CASSPQGRSVDEQYV. The CDR3 DNA reads as TGTGCCAGCAGCCCGCAGGGTCGATCCGTTGACGAGCAGTACGTC.

The CDR3 loop is CASSQDRTGHTDTQYF. In DNA, the CDR3 is TGTGCCAGCAGCCAAGATCGGACAGGCCACACAGATACGCAGTATTTT. The rearrangement uses TRBV14 and TRBJ2-3; TRBD1 matches at 7 bases. Trimming took 0 bases from V and 2 from J; bases not matched to a gene: 5. Germline values: CDR1 SGHDN, CDR2 FVKESK. This CDR3 spans 16 amino acids.

V and J are TRBV11-2 and TRBJ1-1; 8 nucleotides agree with TRBD1. Trimming at V came to 0 bases and at J to 8 bases, leaving 5 bases not matched to a gene. Germline lookup yields CDR1 SGHAT and CDR2 FQNNGV. This CDR3 region has 14 residues. The DNA for the CDR3 is TGTGCCAGCAGCTTAGATGGACAGGGAGCCGAAGCTTTCTTT. It translates to CASSLDGQGAEAFF.

This chain connects TRBV6-5 to TRBJ1-2; 8 nucleotides align to TRBD1. The CDR3 contains 14 residues. The germline V gene has CDR1 MNHEY and CDR2 SVGAGI. V dropped 10 bases and J dropped 1; count of bases not matched to a gene: 8. As DNA, the CDR3 is TGTGCCACCCGGGGGACAGGACTTAACTATGGCTACACCTTC. It encodes CATRGTGLNYGYTF.